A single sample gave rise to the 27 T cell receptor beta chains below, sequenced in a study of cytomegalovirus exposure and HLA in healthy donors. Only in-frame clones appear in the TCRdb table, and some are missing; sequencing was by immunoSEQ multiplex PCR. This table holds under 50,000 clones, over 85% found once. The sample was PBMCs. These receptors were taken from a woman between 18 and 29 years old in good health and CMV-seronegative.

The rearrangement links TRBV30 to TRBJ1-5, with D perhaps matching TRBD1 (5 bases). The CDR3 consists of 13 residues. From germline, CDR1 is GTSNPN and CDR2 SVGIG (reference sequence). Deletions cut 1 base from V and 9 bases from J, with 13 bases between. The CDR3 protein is CAWSEGTLRPQHF. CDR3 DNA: TGTGCCTGGAGTGAGGGGACTTTAAGGCCCCAGCATTTT.

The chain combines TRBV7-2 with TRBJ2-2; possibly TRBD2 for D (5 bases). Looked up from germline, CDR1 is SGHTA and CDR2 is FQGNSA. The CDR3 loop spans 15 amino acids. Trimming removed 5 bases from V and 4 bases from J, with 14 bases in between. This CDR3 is CASSPLRRLTGELFF. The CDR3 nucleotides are TGTGCCAGCAGCCCCCTACGGAGGCTCACCGGGGAGCTGTTTTTT. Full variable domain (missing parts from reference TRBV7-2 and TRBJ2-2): GAGVSQSPSNKVTEKGKDVELRCDPISGHTALYWYRQSLGQGLEFLIYFQGNSAPDKSGLPSDRFSAERTGGSVSTLTIQRTQQEDSAVYLCASSPLRRLTGELFFGEGSRLTVL.

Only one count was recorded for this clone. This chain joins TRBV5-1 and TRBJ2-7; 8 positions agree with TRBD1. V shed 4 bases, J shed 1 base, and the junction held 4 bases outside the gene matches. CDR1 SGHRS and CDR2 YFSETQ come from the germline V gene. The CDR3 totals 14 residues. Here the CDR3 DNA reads TGCGCCAGCAGCCTCGACAGGGGATCCTACGAGCAGTACTTC. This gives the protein CASSLDRGSYEQYF.

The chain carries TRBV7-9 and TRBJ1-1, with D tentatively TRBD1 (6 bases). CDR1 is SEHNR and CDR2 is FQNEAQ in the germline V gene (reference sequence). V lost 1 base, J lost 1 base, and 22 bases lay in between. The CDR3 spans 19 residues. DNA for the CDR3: TGTGCCAGCAGCTTAGTACAAGTGGTGTTCGGGGGGCAGAACACTGAAGCTTTCTTT. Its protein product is CASSLVQVVFGGQNTEAFF.

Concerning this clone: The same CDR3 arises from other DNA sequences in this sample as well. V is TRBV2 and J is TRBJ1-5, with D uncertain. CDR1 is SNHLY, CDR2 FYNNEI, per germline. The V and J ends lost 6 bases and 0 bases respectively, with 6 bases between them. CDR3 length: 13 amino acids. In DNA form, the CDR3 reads TGTGCCAGCAGGAGGGATAGCAATCAGCCCCAGCATTTT. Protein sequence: CASRRDSNQPQHF.

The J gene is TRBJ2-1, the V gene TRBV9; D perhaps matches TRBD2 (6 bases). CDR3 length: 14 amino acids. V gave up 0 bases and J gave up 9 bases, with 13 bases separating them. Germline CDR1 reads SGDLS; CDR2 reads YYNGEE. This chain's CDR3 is CASSVEGLRGEQFF. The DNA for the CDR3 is TGTGCCAGCAGCGTAGAGGGACTGCGGGGTGAGCAGTTCTTC.

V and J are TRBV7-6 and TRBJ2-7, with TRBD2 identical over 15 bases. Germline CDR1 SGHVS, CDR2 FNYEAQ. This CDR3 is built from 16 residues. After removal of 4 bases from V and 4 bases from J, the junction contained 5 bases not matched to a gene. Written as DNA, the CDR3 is TGTGCCAGCAGCTCGGGACTAGCGGGAGGCATATACGAGCAGTACTTC. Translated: CASSSGLAGGIYEQYF.

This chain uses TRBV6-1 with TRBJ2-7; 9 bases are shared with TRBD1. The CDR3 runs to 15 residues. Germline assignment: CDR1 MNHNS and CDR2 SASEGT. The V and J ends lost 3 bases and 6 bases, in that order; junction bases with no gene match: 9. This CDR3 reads CASSDAGTGMSEQYF. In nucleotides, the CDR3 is TGTGCCAGCAGTGATGCCGGGACAGGGATGTCCGAGCAGTACTTC.

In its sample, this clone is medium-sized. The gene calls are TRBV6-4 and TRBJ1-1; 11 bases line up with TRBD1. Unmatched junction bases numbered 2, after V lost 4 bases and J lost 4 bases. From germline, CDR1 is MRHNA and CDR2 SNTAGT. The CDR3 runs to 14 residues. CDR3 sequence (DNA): TGTGCCAGCAGTGCCGGGACAGGGGGCACTGAAGCTTTCTTT. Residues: CASSAGTGGTEAFF.

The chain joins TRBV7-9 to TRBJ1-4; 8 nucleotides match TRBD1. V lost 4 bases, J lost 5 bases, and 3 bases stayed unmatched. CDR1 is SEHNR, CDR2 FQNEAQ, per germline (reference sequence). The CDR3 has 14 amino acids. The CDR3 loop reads CASSSDRENEKLFF. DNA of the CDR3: TGTGCCAGCAGCTCGGACAGGGAGAATGAAAAACTGTTTTTT.

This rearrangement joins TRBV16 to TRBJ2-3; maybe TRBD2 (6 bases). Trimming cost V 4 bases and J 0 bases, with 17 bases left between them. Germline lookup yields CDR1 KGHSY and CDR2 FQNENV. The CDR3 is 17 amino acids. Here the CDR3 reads CASSLLTPGTSTDTQYF. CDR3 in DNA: TGTGCCAGCAGCCTTCTGACTCCAGGGACTAGCACAGATACGCAGTATTTT.

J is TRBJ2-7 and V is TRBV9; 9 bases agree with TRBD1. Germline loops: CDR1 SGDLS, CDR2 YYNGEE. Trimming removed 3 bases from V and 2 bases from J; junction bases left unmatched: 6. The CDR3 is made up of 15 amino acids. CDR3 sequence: CASSEGQGRAYEQYF. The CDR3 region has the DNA TGTGCCAGCAGCGAGGGACAGGGCAGGGCCTACGAGCAGTACTTC.

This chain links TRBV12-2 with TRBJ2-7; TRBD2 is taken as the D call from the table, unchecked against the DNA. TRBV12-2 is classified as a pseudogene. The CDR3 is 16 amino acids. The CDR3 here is CASRLTPTSGSYEQYF. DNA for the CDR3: TGTGCAAGTCGCTTAACTCCGACTAGCGGGAGCTACGAGCAGTACTTC.

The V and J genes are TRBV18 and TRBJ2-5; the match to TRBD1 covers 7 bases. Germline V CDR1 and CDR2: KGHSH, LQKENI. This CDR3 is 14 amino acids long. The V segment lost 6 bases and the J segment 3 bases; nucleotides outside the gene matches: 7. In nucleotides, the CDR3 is TGTGCCAGCTCGGAGCGACAGGGCAAAGAGACCCAGTACTTC. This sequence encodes CASSERQGKETQYF.

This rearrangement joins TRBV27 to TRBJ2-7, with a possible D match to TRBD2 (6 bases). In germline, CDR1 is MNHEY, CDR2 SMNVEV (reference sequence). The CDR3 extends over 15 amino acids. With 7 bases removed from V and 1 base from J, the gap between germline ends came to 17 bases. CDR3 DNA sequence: TGTGCCAGCACTCTCGGGGGTCCCTGTTCCTACGAGCAGTACTTC. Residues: CASTLGGPCSYEQYF.

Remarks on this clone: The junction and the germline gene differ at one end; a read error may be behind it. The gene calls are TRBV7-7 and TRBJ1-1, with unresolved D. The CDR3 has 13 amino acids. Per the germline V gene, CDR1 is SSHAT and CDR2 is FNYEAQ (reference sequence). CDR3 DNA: TGTGCTAGCAGCTTAGACACAAACACTGAAGCTTTCTTT. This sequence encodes CASSLDTNTEAFF.

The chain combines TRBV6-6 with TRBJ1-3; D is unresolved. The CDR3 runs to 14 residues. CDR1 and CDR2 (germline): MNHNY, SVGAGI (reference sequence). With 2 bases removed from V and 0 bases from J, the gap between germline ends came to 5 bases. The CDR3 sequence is CASSYTSSGNTIYF. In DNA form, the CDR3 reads TGTGCCAGCAGTTACACGAGCTCTGGAAACACCATATATTTT.

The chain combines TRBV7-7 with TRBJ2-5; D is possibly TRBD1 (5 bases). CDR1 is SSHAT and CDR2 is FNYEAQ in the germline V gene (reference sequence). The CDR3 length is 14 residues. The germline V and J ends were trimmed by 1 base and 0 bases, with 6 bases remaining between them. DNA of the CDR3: TGTGCCAGCAGCTTAGGGACAAACCAAGAGACCCAGTACTTC. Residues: CASSLGTNQETQYF.

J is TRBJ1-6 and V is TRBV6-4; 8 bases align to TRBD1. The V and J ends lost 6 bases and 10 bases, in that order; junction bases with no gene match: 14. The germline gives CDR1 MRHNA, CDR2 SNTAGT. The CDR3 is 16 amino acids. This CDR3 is CASSLLRTGQSSPLHF. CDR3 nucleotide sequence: TGTGCCAGCAGCCTGCTCAGGACAGGGCAATCCTCACCCCTCCACTTT.

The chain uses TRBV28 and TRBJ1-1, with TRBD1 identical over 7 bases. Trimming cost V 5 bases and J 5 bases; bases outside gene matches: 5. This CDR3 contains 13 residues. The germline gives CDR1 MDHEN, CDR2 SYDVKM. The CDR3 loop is CASSRQGLTEAFF. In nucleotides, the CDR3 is TGTGCCAGCAGTCGACAGGGATTAACTGAAGCTTTCTTT.

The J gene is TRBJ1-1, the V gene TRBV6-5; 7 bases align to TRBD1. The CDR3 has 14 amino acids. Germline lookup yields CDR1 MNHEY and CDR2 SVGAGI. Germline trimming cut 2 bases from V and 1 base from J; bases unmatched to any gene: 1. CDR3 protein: CASSYGDRNTEAFF. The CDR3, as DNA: TGTGCCAGCAGTTACGGGGACAGGAACACTGAAGCTTTCTTT.

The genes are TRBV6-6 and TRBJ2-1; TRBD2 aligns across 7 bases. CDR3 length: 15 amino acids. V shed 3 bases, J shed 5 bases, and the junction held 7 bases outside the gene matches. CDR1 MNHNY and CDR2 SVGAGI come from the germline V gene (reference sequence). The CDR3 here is CASSYRLANDNEQFF. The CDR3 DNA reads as TGTGCCAGCAGTTATCGACTAGCTAACGACAATGAGCAGTTCTTC.

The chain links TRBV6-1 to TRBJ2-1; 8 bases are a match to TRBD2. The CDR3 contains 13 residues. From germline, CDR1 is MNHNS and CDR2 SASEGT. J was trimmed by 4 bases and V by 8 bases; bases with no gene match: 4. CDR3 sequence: CASERGPYNEQFF. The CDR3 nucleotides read TGTGCCAGCGAGCGGGGGCCATACAATGAGCAGTTCTTC.

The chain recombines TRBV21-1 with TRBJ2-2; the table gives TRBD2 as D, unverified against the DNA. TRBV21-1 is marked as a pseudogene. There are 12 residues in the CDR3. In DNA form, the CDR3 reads TGTGCCAGCAGCAACGGCACCGGGGAGCTGTTTTTT. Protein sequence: CASSNGTGELFF.

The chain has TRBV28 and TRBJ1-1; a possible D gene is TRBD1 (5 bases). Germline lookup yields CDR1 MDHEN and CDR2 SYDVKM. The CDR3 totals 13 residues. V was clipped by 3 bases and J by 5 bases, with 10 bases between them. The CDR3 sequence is CASSLRGDTEAFF. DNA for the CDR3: TGTGCCAGCAGTTTGCGGGGGGATACTGAAGCTTTCTTT.

CDR3 in DNA: TGTGCCAGCAGTCCTTCGGGTCAGGCAGGGATGGGTGGCTACACCTTC. Translation gives CASSPSGQAGMGGYTF. The rearrangement uses TRBV28 and TRBJ1-2; D perhaps matches TRBD1 (5 bases). The V end was cut by 5 bases, the J end by 7 bases, with 23 bases between. The germline V gene has CDR1 MDHEN and CDR2 SYDVKM. The CDR3 runs 16 residues.

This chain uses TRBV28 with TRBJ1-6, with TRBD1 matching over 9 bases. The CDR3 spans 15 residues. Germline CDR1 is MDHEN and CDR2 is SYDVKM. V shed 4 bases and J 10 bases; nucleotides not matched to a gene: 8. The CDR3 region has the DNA TGTGCCAGCAGTTATCCGGGACAGGGAGTCTCACCCCTCCACTTT. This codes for CASSYPGQGVSPLHF.